Below are 10 T cell receptor beta chains sequenced from a single sample in a study of cytomegalovirus exposure and HLA in healthy donors. 13 Jbeta primers and 60 Vbeta primers were used for the PCR. Clones were sequenced by immunoSEQ multiplex PCR, and TCRdb holds only the in-frame ones, with some missing. The sample lists about 160,000 clones; about three quarters were seen once. Sequencing was carried out using PBMCs. These receptors were collected from a woman between 50 and 59 years old in good health and CMV-seropositive.

The V and J genes are TRBV30 and TRBJ1-2; D gene uncertain. Trimming pared 4 bases from V and 8 bases from J, leaving 14 bases between. This CDR3 is 12 amino acids long. The germline V gene encodes CDR1 GTSNPN and CDR2 SVGIG (reference sequence). CDR3 DNA sequence: TGTGCCTGGAATCTGCAGGCGATCGGCTACACCTTC. Amino acid sequence: CAWNLQAIGYTF.

The chain employs TRBV11-2 and TRBJ2-7; TRBD1 might be the D (6 bases). Trimming took off 3 bases at V and 0 bases at J, with 18 bases between the two ends. The CDR3 loop spans 17 amino acids. CDR1 is SGHAT, CDR2 FQNNGV, per germline. CDR3 nucleotide sequence: TGTGCCAGCAGCTTGAGGGTTTGGACAGACAGCTCCTACGAGCAGTACTTC. Translating gives CASSLRVWTDSSYEQYF.

The V call is TRBV25-1, the J call TRBJ1-2; unclear D gene. The V and J ends lost 6 bases and 4 bases respectively, with 18 bases between them. From germline, CDR1 is MGHDK and CDR2 SYGVNS. The CDR3 has 15 amino acids. The DNA for the CDR3 is TGTGCCAGCAGCCCCCCGGGGAACAGCATCTATGGCTACACCTTC. Its translation: CASSPPGNSIYGYTF.

The chain is built from TRBV6-5 and TRBJ1-2; no clear D gene. Trimming took 2 bases from V and 4 from J, leaving 17 bases between them. From germline, CDR1 is MNHEY and CDR2 SVGAGI. The CDR3 length is 16 residues. CDR3 bases: TGTGCCAGCAGTTACCACTCCTCCGGGATCGGCTATGGCTACACCTTC. Translation gives CASSYHSSGIGYGYTF.

This chain joins TRBV7-9 and TRBJ1-2; D call uncertain. Germline V gene sequence: CDR1 SEHNR, CDR2 FQNEAQ (reference sequence). With 4 bases removed from V and 4 bases from J, the gap between germline ends came to 7 bases. This CDR3 is built from 12 residues. CDR3 sequence reads: CASSSGSYGYTF. The CDR3 nucleotides are TGTGCCAGCAGCTCAGGTAGCTATGGCTACACCTTC. Drawing the rest from reference TRBV7-9 and TRBJ1-2, the complete variable domain is DTGVSQNPRHKITKRGQNVTFRCDPISEHNRLYWYRQTLGQGPEFLTYFQNEAQLEKSRLLSDRFSAERPKGSFSTLEIQRTEQGDSAMYLCASSSGSYGYTFGSGTRLTVV.

This rearrangement joins TRBV7-6 to TRBJ2-1; TRBD1 might be the D (6 bases). V lost 4 bases and J lost 4, with 11 bases in between. This CDR3 region has 14 residues. The V gene's germline CDR1 is SGHVS and CDR2 FNYEAQ. The CDR3 DNA sequence: TGTGCCAGCAGCTCATCCGGGACATACAATGAGCAGTTCTTC. Encoded protein: CASSSSGTYNEQFF.

The gene calls are TRBV30 and TRBJ2-3, with D maybe TRBD1 (5 bases). The CDR3 has 16 residues. Trimming shortened V by 1 base and J by 0 bases, and 14 bases separated the two germline ends. Germline-derived CDR1 and CDR2 are GTSNPN and SVGIG (reference sequence). CDR3 sequence reads: CAWSGGSHSSTDTQYF. Here the CDR3 DNA reads TGTGCCTGGAGTGGGGGCTCCCATTCTAGCACAGATACGCAGTATTTT.

V and J are TRBV7-2 and TRBJ2-5, with 7 bases lining up with TRBD1. Germline values: CDR1 SGHTA, CDR2 FQGNSA. V dropped 5 bases and J dropped 1; count of bases not matched to a gene: 7. This CDR3 contains 15 residues. This chain's CDR3 is CASSRAQGPQETQYF. DNA of the CDR3: TGTGCCAGCAGCCGCGCACAGGGGCCCCAAGAGACCCAGTACTTC.

The V call is TRBV29-1, the J call TRBJ2-7; D perhaps matches TRBD1 (5 bases). The V and J ends lost 7 bases and 2 bases respectively, with 15 bases between them. Germline assignment: CDR1 SQVTM and CDR2 ANQGSEA. This CDR3 has 13 amino acids. CDR3 coding DNA: TGCAGCGCCTCCCAGGGTGTAACCTACGAGCAGTACTTC. The encoded protein is CSASQGVTYEQYF.

The CDR3 region is CASSALGGTMNTEAFF. The CDR3 DNA reads as TGTGCCAGCAGTGCCCTGGGGGGGACCATGAACACTGAAGCTTTCTTT. J is TRBJ1-1 and V is TRBV7-8, with D perhaps TRBD1 (5 bases). Germline V gives CDR1 SGHVS, CDR2 FQNEAQ. This CDR3 has 16 residues. V lost 6 bases to trimming and J lost 0 bases, with 17 bases between them.